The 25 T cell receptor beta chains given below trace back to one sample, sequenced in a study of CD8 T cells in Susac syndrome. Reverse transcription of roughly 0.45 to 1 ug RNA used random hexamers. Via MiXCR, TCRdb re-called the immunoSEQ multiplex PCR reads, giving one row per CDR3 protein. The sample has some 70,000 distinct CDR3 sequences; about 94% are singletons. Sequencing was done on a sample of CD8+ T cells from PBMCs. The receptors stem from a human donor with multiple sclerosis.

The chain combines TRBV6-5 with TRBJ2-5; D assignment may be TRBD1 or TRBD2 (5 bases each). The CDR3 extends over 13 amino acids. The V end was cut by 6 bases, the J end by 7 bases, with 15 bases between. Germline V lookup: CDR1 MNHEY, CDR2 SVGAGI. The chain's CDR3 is CASRLGARGTQYF. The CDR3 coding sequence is TGTGCCAGCAGACTAGGGGCGAGGGGGACCCAGTACTTC.

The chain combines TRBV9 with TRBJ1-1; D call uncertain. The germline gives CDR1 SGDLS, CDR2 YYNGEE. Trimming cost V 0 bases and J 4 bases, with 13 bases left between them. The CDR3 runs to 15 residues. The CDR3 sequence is CASSVDEGVSTEAFF. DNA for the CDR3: TGTGCCAGCAGCGTAGATGAGGGCGTGAGCACTGAAGCTTTCTTT.

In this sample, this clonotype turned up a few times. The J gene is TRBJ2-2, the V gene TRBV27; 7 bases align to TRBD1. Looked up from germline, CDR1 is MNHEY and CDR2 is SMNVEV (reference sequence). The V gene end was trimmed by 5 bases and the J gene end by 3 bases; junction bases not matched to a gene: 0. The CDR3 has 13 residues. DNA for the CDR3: TGTGCCAGCAGTACAGGGGACACCGGGGAGCTGTTTTTT. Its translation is CASSTGDTGELFF.

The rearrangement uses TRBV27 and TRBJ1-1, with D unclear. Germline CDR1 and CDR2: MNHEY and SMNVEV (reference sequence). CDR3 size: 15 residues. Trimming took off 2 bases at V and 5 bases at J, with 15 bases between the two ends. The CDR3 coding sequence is TGTGCCAGCAGTTTACGTAGACATATCGAGACTGAAGCTTTCTTT. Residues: CASSLRRHIETEAFF.

CDR3 region: CASSGGSGANVLTF. CDR3 coding DNA: TGTGCCAGCTCCGGGGGCTCTGGGGCCAACGTCCTGACTTTC. The chain joins TRBV27 to TRBJ2-6, with a weak D call TRBD2 (6 bases). The CDR3 extends over 14 amino acids. V gave up 8 bases and J gave up 0 bases, with 8 bases separating them. Germline V gene lookup returns CDR1 MNHEY and CDR2 SMNVEV (reference sequence). The variable domain in full, completed from reference TRBV27 and TRBJ2-6, reads EAQVTQNPRYLITVTGKKLTVTCSQNMNHEYMSWYRQDPGLGLRQIYYSMNVEVTDKGDVPEGYKVSRKEKRNFPLILESPSPNQTSLYFCASSGGSGANVLTFGAGSRLTVL.

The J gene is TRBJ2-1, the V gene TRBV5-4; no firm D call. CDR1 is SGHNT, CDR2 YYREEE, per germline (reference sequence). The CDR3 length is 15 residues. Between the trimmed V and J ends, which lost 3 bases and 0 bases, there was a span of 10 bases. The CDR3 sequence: CASSSVHISYNEQFF. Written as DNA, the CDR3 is TGTGCCAGCAGCTCGGTCCATATCTCCTACAATGAGCAGTTCTTC.

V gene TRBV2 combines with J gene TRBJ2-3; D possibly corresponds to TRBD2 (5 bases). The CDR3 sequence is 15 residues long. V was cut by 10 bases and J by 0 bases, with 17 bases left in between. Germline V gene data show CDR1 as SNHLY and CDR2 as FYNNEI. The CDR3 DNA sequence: TGTGCCAATGGACTGGATCTTAGTAGCACAGATACGCAGTATTTT. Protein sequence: CANGLDLSSTDTQYF.

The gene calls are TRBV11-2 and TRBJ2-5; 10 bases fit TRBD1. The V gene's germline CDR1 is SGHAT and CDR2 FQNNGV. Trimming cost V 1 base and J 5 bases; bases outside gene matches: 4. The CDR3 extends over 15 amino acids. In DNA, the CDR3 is TGTGCCAGCAGCTTAGGGGACAGGGGAGAGGAGACCCAGTACTTC. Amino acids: CASSLGDRGEETQYF. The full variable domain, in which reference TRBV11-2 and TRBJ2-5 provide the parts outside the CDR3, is EAGVAQSPRYKIIEKRQSVAFWCNPISGHATLYWYQQILGQGPKLLIQFQNNGVVDDSQLPKDRFSAERLKGVDSTLKIQPAKLEDSAVYLCASSLGDRGEETQYFGPGTRLLVL.

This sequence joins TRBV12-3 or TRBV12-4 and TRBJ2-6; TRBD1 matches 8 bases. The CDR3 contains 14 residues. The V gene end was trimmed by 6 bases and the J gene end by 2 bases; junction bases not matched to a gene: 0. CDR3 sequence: CASRDRAGANVLTF. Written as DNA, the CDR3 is TGTGCCAGCAGGGACAGGGCTGGGGCCAACGTCCTGACTTTC.

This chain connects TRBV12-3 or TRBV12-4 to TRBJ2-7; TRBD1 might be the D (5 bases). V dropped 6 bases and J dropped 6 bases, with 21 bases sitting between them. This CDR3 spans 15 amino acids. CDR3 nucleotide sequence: TGTGCCAGCAGACCCCTTCAGGGATATTTGGGCGAGCAGTACTTC. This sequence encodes CASRPLQGYLGEQYF.

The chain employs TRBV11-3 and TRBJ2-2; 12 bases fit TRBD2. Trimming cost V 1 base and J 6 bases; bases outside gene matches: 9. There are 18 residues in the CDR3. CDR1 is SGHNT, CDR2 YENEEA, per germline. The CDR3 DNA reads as TGTGCCAGCAGCTTAGGGACTAGCGGGAATCGTTTCGCCGGGGAGCTGTTTTTT. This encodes CASSLGTSGNRFAGELFF.

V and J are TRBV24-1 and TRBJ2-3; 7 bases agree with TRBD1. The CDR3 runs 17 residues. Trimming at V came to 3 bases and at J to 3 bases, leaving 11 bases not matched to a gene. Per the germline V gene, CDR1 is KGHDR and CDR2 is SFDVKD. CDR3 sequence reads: CATSDPEGGSWTDTQYF. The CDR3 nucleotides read TGTGCCACCAGTGATCCCGAAGGGGGCTCGTGGACAGATACGCAGTATTTT.

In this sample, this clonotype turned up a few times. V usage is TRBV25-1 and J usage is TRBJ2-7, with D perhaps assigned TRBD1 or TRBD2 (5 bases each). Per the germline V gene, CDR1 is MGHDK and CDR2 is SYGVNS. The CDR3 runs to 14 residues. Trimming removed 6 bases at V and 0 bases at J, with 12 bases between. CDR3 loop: CASSPGTGSYEQYF. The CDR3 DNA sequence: TGTGCCAGCAGCCCCGGGACGGGCTCCTACGAGCAGTACTTC.

The CDR3 DNA follows: TGTGCCAGCAGCGTAGAGGGCGCGAATGAGCAGTTCTTC. It yields the protein CASSVEGANEQFF. The genes are TRBV9 and TRBJ2-1; D ambiguous. Trimming cost V 0 bases and J 7 bases, with 8 bases left between them. CDR1 SGDLS and CDR2 YYNGEE come from the germline V gene. The CDR3 is 13 amino acids.

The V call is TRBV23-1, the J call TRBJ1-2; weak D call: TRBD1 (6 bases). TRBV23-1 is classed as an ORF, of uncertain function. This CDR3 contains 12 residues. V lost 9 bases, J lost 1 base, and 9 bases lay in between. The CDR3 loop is CARGHLNYGYTF. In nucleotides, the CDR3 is TGCGCCAGGGGACACCTTAACTATGGCTACACCTTC.

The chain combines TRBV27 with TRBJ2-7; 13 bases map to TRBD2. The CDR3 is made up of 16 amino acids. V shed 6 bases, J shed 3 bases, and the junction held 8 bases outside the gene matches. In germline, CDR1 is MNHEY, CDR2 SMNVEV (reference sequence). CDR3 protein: CASRAPRTSGGYEQYF. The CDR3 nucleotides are TGTGCCAGCAGGGCCCCCCGGACTAGCGGGGGCTACGAGCAGTACTTC.

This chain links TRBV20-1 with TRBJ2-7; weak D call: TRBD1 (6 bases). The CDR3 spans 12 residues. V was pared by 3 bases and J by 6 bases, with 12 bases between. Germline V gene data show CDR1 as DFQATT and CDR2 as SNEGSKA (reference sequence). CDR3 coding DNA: TGCAGTGCTAGGGCCACAGGGCCCGAGCAGTACTTC. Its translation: CSARATGPEQYF.

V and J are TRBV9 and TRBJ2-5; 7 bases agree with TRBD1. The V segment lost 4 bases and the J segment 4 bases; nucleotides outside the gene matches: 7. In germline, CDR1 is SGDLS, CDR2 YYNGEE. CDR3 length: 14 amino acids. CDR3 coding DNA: TGTGCCAGCAGCACAGAGACAGGGCCAGAGACCCAGTACTTC. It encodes CASSTETGPETQYF.

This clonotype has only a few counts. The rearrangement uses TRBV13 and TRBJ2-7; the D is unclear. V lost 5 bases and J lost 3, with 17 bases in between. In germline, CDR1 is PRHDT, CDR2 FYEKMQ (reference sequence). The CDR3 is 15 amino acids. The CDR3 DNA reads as TGTGCCAGCAGCCCCATGGACGGACCCGACTACGAGCAGTACTTC. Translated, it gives CASSPMDGPDYEQYF.

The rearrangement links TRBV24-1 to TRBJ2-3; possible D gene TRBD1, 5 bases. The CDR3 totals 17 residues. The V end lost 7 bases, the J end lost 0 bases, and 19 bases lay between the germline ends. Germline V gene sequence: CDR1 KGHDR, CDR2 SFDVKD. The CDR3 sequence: CATSASSGQASTDTQYF. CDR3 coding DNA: TGTGCCACCAGCGCATCCTCAGGGCAGGCCAGCACAGATACGCAGTATTTT.

CDR3 sequence: CSARDGTSAHHNEQFF. The DNA of the CDR3 is TGCAGTGCTAGAGATGGAACTAGCGCCCATCACAATGAGCAGTTCTTC. The V call is TRBV20-1, the J call TRBJ2-1, with TRBD2 matching 7 bases. CDR3 length equals 16 residues. V shed 0 bases and J 5 bases; nucleotides not matched to a gene: 10. CDR1 DFQATT and CDR2 SNEGSKA come from the germline V gene (reference sequence).

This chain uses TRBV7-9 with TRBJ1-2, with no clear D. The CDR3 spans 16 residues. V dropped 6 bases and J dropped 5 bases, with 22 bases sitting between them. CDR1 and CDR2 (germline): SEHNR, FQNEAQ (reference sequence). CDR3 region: CASRPGQPVELYGYTF. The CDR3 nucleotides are TGTGCCAGCAGGCCGGGTCAACCTGTGGAACTATATGGCTACACCTTC.

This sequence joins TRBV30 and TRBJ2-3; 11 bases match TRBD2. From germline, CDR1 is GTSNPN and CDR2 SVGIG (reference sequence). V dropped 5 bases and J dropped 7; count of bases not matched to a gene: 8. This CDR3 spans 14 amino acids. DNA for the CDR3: TGTGCCTGGGACATAGCGGGGGGGATGCATACGCAGTATTTT. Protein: CAWDIAGGMHTQYF.

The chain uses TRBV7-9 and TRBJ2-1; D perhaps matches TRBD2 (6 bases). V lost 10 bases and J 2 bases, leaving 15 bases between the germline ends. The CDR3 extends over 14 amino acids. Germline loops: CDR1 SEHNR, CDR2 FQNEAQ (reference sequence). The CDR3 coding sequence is TGTGCCACACGACTAGGAGGGACCTACAATGAGCAGTTCTTC. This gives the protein CATRLGGTYNEQFF. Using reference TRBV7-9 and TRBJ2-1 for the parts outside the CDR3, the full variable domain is DTGVSQNPRHKITKRGQNVTFRCDPISEHNRLYWYRQTLGQGPEFLTYFQNEAQLEKSRLLSDRFSAERPKGSFSTLEIQRTEQGDSAMYLCATRLGGTYNEQFFGPGTRLTVL.

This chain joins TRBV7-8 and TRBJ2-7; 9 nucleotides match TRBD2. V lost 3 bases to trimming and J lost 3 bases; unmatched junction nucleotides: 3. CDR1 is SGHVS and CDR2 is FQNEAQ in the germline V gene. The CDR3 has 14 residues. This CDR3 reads CASSFIAGDYEQYF. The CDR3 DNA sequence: TGTGCCAGCAGCTTTATAGCGGGGGACTACGAGCAGTACTTC.